A selection of T cell receptor beta chains follows, all from one sample in a study of regulatory T cells in long-lasting Graves disease. A single record per CDR3 protein comes from TCRdb applying MiXCR to the multiplex PCR reads. The sample has 700,000 or so distinct CDR3 sequences; around 32% are singletons. This specimen consisted of peripheral blood mononuclear cells (PBMCs), obtained when the disease was refractory, from a patient treated with antithyroid drugs. These receptors originate from a female donor with Graves disease. The CDR3 runs from the conserved cysteine through the conserved F or W. The listing skips clone size in some rows; elsewhere it reads once, few, many or a size class.

v_gene,len,j_gene,abundance,CDR3aa
TRBV5-5,15,TRBJ1-4,-,CASSPSQGWIEKLFF
TRBV7-2,15,TRBJ2-1,few,CASSFNGRSHNEQFF
TRBV10-3,15,TRBJ2-7,few,CAIRASANRSYEQYF
TRBV6-5,15,TRBJ2-7,-,CASSYSNSGLCEQYF
TRBV6-9,15,TRBJ1-2,once,CASSYGTGVYYGYTF
TRBV20-1,14,TRBJ1-2,few,CSAVRQGSNYGYTF
TRBV2,14,TRBJ1-2,many,CASRHGGPNYGYTF
TRBV6-1,14,TRBJ2-5,many,CASSYGGTPGTQYF
TRBV28,14,TRBJ1-5,many,CASNGHKSNQPQHF
TRBV7-2,15,TRBJ2-1,-,CASSFSGGSYNEQFF
TRBV5-4,14,TRBJ2-7,-,CASSLSAGGNEQYF
TRBV19,15,TRBJ1-6,-,CASSSLTSNNSPLHF
TRBV7-3,16,TRBJ2-1,-,CASSPGASGTHNEQFF
TRBV2,16,TRBJ1-1,many,CASTGTASRVNTEAFF
TRBV6-2/TRBV6-3,14,TRBJ2-7,few,CASSWGQGNTEQYF
TRBV28,13,TRBJ2-5,few,CASSAGVEETQYF
TRBV18,15,TRBJ1-2,-,CASSPWSGQGDGYTF
TRBV5-1,14,TRBJ2-7,once,CASSPGNGAYEQYF
TRBV6-1,13,TRBJ1-2,few,CASRPRGGGGYTF
TRBV27,15,TRBJ1-1,few,CASSPRHFMNTEAFF
TRBV11-2,16,TRBJ1-5,few,CASSLTPDPRRQPQHF
TRBV6-5,15,TRBJ1-1,many,CASSYGRGADTEAFF
TRBV9,12,TRBJ1-6,-,CASSVVGSPLHF
TRBV12-5,11,TRBJ2-7,few,CASGWVAEQYF
TRBV3-1,14,TRBJ2-7,few,CASSQALASYEQYF
TRBV2,13,TRBJ2-2,many,CASRRDSYGELFF
TRBV6-9,16,TRBJ1-2,-,CASSYTTGGAGYGYTF
TRBV6-2/TRBV6-3,14,TRBJ1-5,-,CASSNGQINQPQHF
TRBV15,13,TRBJ2-7,many,CATKTAGGSEQYF